The rows below give T cell receptor beta chains drawn from one sample of a study of shared clonotypes between healthy human individuals. Sequencing was performed with immunoSEQ multiplex PCR; in TCRdb, only in-frame clones are kept and a portion is missing. The repertoire holds roughly 1,500,000 clones, with around 98% as singletons. Sequenced material: naive CD4+ T cells sorted from blood. These receptors originate from a young man in good health. Both conserved end residues are part of each CDR3. A D gene is named only where the DNA matches it firmly. A clone size is listed for some rows: how often the clone was seen (once, few, many), or a class if it is expanded.

NA	TRBV19	TRBJ2-2	NA	TGTGCCAGTAACCCGGCTAGGCCCCTGAACACCGGGGAGCTGTTTTTT	CASNPARPLNTGELFF
TRBD2	TRBV5-1	TRBJ2-3	NA	TGCGCCAGCAGCTTGTTGGGACTAGCGGGAGGTTTGGGCACAGATACGCAGTATTTT	CASSLLGLAGGLGTDTQYF
NA	TRBV6-5	TRBJ1-5	NA	TGTGCCAGCAGTTACTCCCCCGCCAGCAATCAGCCCCAGCATTTT	CASSYSPASNQPQHF
NA	TRBV7-8	TRBJ1-2	NA	TGTGCCAGCAGCTTAGGGACGGGACGGTACTATGGCTACACCTTC	CASSLGTGRYYGYTF
TRBD2	TRBV7-2	TRBJ2-1	once	TGTGCCAGCAGTGTACTAGCGGGAGCCTACAATGAGCAGTTCTTC	CASSVLAGAYNEQFF
NA	TRBV29-1	TRBJ1-2	NA	TGCAGCGTTGGGGACAAAGACTATGGCTACACCTTC	CSVGDKDYGYTF
NA	TRBV18	TRBJ2-5	NA	TGTGCCAGCTCAAGTAAGCACAGGGAAGAGACCCAGTACTTC	CASSSKHREETQYF
TRBD1	TRBV2	TRBJ2-2	NA	TGTGCCAGCAGGGAACAGGGGGTTAGGACCGGGGAGCTGTTTTTT	CASREQGVRTGELFF
NA	TRBV18	TRBJ2-1	NA	TGTGCCAGCTCACCACCCCCGGTCGGGAATGAGCAGTTCTTC	CASSPPPVGNEQFF
TRBD1	TRBV6-5	TRBJ1-2	NA	TGTGCCAGCAGTTACTCCGACGCAGGGGGTGGCTACACCTTC	CASSYSDAGGGYTF
NA	TRBV5-1	TRBJ2-5	NA	TGCGCCAGCAGCTTGTCGGGAGCGGTAGGCCAAGAGACCCAGTACTTC	CASSLSGAVGQETQYF
TRBD1	TRBV29-1	TRBJ1-4	NA	TGCAGCGTTGCGGGACAGGGAAATGAAAAACTGTTTTTT	CSVAGQGNEKLFF
TRBD2	TRBV5-1	TRBJ2-1	NA	TGCGCCAGCAGCTTGGGACTAGCGGGAGATGGTGAGCAGTTCTTC	CASSLGLAGDGEQFF
TRBD1	TRBV14	TRBJ1-5	NA	TGTGCCAGCAGCCAAGATCCGGGACAGGGGGCGAGTGATCAGCCCCAGCATTTT	CASSQDPGQGASDQPQHF
NA	TRBV7-6	TRBJ2-7	once	TGTGCCAGCAGCCCGCGTTTGAGGACCTACGAGCAGTACTTC	CASSPRLRTYEQYF
TRBD1	TRBV19	TRBJ1-4	NA	TGTGCCAGTAGGGAGACAGGGAAAGCAACTAATGAAAAACTGTTTTTT	CASRETGKATNEKLFF
TRBD2	TRBV7-2	TRBJ2-1	NA	TGTGCCAGCAGTAAAGGACTAGCCCCCCTCAATGAGCAGTTCTTC	CASSKGLAPLNEQFF
TRBD2	TRBV7-8	TRBJ2-3	NA	TGTGCCAGCAGCCGGGAGGGAGGTTCCACAGATACGCAGTATTTT	CASSREGGSTDTQYF
TRBD1	TRBV5-4	TRBJ2-1	NA	TGTGCCAGCAGCACCGGGACAGTTGGGATAGGGGTTTACAATGAGCAGTTCTTC	CASSTGTVGIGVYNEQFF
NA	TRBV18	TRBJ1-2	NA	TGTGCCAGCTCACCCCCAGGGGACTATGGCTACACCTTC	CASSPPGDYGYTF
TRBD1	TRBV6-5	TRBJ2-7	NA	TGTGCCAGCAGATGGACAGGGGCCCCCTACGAGCAGTACTTC	CASRWTGAPYEQYF
NA	TRBV5-1	TRBJ2-7	NA	TGCGCCAGCAGCAAGACAGGTTCGGGGGAGCAGTACTTC	CASSKTGSGEQYF
NA	TRBV7-2	TRBJ2-7	NA	TGTGCCAGCAGCTTAATGTCCAGGGTACCGCGGGATTACGAGCAGTACTTC	CASSLMSRVPRDYEQYF
TRBD1	TRBV9	TRBJ1-2	NA	TGTGCCAGCAGCGTAGCGGGGACAGCCGACTATGGCTACACCTTC	CASSVAGTADYGYTF
NA	TRBV18	TRBJ2-3	NA	TGTGCCAGCTCACCACCGGCTAGACAGGAGGATACGCAGTATTTT	CASSPPARQEDTQYF
NA	TRBV7-2	TRBJ2-7	NA	TGTGCCAGCAGCTTAAGTCTCCCAGGAGAGTACTTC	CASSLSLPGEYF
NA	TRBV7-9	TRBJ2-1	NA	TGTGCCAGCAGAGACAGACCCGGAACGGGGGACAATGAGCAGTTCTTC	CASRDRPGTGDNEQFF
NA	TRBV15	TRBJ2-7	NA	TGTGCCACCAGCAGAGATTCGGGCACAGGGAGCTACGAGCAGTACTTC	CATSRDSGTGSYEQYF
TRBD1	TRBV7-2	TRBJ1-4	once	TGTGCCAGCAGCGCCGACAGGGTTTTGGGTGAAAAACTGTTTTTT	CASSADRVLGEKLFF
NA	TRBV5-5	TRBJ2-7	NA	TGTGCCAGCAGCTTGGGGAGTCCGGGCGAGCAGTACTTC	CASSLGSPGEQYF
NA	TRBV6-6	TRBJ2-7	NA	TGTGCCAGCCGAAAAACCGAACCCTCCTACGAGCAGTACTTC	CASRKTEPSYEQYF
TRBD2	TRBV5-5	TRBJ2-5	NA	TGTGCCAGCAGCTTGGCCGGGACTAGCGGTTCGAAGGCCCAGTACTTC	CASSLAGTSGSKAQYF
NA	TRBV21-1	TRBJ1-4	NA	TGTGCCAGCAGCAAACCCCGACAGGGGCCGAGTGCAACTAATGAAAAACTGTTTTTT	CASSKPRQGPSATNEKLFF
NA	TRBV25-1	TRBJ2-2	NA	TGTGCCAGCAGTGACCCCCACAGGGCCGGGGAGCTGTTTTTT	CASSDPHRAGELFF
TRBD2	TRBV11-2	TRBJ2-7	NA	TGTGCCAGCAGCTTAGGTAGACTAGCGGGACCCCTCCTCGAGCAGTACTTC	CASSLGRLAGPLLEQYF
NA	TRBV10-3	TRBJ1-5	NA	TGTGCCACCCTCACGGGGGGGCTGGGTCAGCCCCAGCATTTT	CATLTGGLGQPQHF
NA	TRBV18	TRBJ1-6	NA	TGTGCCAGCTCGCCGGACAGACAATATAATTCACCCCTCCACTTT	CASSPDRQYNSPLHF
NA	TRBV6-5	TRBJ1-1	NA	TGTGCCAGCAGTTTCCTACACGCGAACACTGAAGCTTTCTTT	CASSFLHANTEAFF
NA	TRBV27	TRBJ2-2	NA	TGTGCCAGCAGAGACGGAAGCGCGAACACCGGGGAGCTGTTTTTT	CASRDGSANTGELFF
TRBD1	TRBV27	TRBJ1-1	NA	TGTGCCAGCAGTAGGTCCCGGGACAGGGGTTGGGTCACTGAAGCTTTCTTT	CASSRSRDRGWVTEAFF
NA	TRBV9	TRBJ2-2	NA	TGTGCCAGCAGCGTTTTAGGGGATCCCACCGGGGAGCTGTTTTTT	CASSVLGDPTGELFF
TRBD2	TRBV5-4	TRBJ2-7	NA	TGTGCCAGCAGCCCCGGACTAGCGGGAACGGGCGAGCAGTACTTC	CASSPGLAGTGEQYF
TRBD2	TRBV18	TRBJ2-2	NA	TGTGCCAGCTCACCCCGAGCGGGATCGAACGGGGAGCTGTTTTTT	CASSPRAGSNGELFF
NA	TRBV14	TRBJ2-5	NA	TGTGCCAGCACCCCAAGTGGGCAGGGCGGGAAGACCCAGTACTTC	CASTPSGQGGKTQYF
NA	TRBV29-1	TRBJ1-1	NA	TGCAGCGTTGAGCAACAGGTGAACACTGAAGCTTTCTTT	CSVEQQVNTEAFF
NA	TRBV7-9	TRBJ2-5	NA	TGTGCCAGCAGCTTAAGGGGCAGGGGCTTGGAGGAGACCCAGTACTTC	CASSLRGRGLEETQYF